This TCR beta chain was captured in a study of beta chain features in type 1 diabetes. Germline values: CDR1 SGHAT, CDR2 FQNNGV. Trimming cost V 5 bases and J 7 bases, with 18 bases left between them. CDR3 length: 15 amino acids. As every portion of the isolated RNA was reverse transcribed, the sequencing read expressed TCRB transcripts. Clones were read by immunoSEQ multiplex PCR, and TCRdb kept only the in-frame ones, dropping some. The table records under 250,000 clones, less than 15% of them present only once. Sample: naive CD4+ T cells from blood. The origin of this receptor is a woman between 40 and 55 years old in good health. The gene calls are TRBV11-2 and TRBJ2-1; tentative D call: TRBD2 (6 bases). CDR3 DNA sequence: TGTGCCAGCAGCCGTCGGGGGACCCGTGCGAATGAGCAGTTCTTC. The encoded protein is CASSRRGTRANEQFF.